Each of the 32 T cell receptor beta chains below was sequenced from the same sample in a study of identical twins. TCRdb analysed the 5' RACE reads with MiXCR anew, one entry per CDR3 protein. In the table there are roughly 250,000 distinct CDR3 sequences, over 12% of which are singletons. The sample was memory (CD45RO+) T cells sorted from blood. These receptors were taken from a young woman in good health.

The V call is TRBV20-1, the J call TRBJ2-3, with D possibly matching TRBD2 (5 bases). Trimming took off 5 bases at V and 6 bases at J, with 9 bases between the two ends. Germline V gives CDR1 DFQATT, CDR2 SNEGSKA (reference sequence). The CDR3 covers 11 residues. CDR3 loop: CSAGTGDTQYF. Written as DNA, the CDR3 is TGCAGTGCTGGAACGGGGGATACGCAGTATTTT.

This chain links TRBV20-1 with TRBJ2-1; no clear D gene. The CDR3 contains 15 residues. Per germline, CDR1 DFQATT and CDR2 SNEGSKA (reference sequence). The germline V and J ends were trimmed by 4 bases and 3 bases, with 16 bases remaining between them. The chain's CDR3 is CSATGSSWRYNEQFF. As DNA, the CDR3 is TGCAGTGCTACCGGTTCTTCGTGGCGCTACAATGAGCAGTTCTTC.

The table lists this clonotype with many counts. The chain employs TRBV14 and TRBJ1-1; D call uncertain. Trimming cost V 2 bases and J 10 bases, with 17 bases left between them. Germline V gene lookup returns CDR1 SGHDN and CDR2 FVKESK. The length of the CDR3 is 14 residues. In DNA form, the CDR3 reads TGTGCCAGCAGCCAAAGTCTCTTCCAGGAGAGAGCTTTCTTT. This encodes CASSQSLFQERAFF.

This clonotype came up many times. Here the CDR3 reads CASTALPTPDNSPLHF. CDR3 in DNA: TGTGCCAGCACCGCCCTTCCCACGCCTGATAATTCACCCCTCCACTTT. The V gene is TRBV7-3, the J gene TRBJ1-6; D call uncertain. Germline CDR1 and CDR2: SGHTA and FQGTGA. The V gene lost 7 bases and the J gene lost 5 bases, with 18 bases spanning the gap. The CDR3 loop spans 16 amino acids.

This clonotype was counted a few times. This chain connects TRBV20-1 to TRBJ2-7; 7 bases fit TRBD2. This CDR3 region has 14 residues. The V gene's germline CDR1 is DFQATT and CDR2 SNEGSKA (reference sequence). Trimming took 5 bases from V and 3 from J; bases not matched to a gene: 10. The CDR3 DNA is TGCAGTGCTCGGCCAGCGGGGTCGATCTACGAGCAGTACTTC. Residues: CSARPAGSIYEQYF.

This clonotype was seen more than once but under ten times. The CDR3 nucleotides are TGTGCCAGCAGCCCCGGACTAGTCAACGAGCAGTACTTC. Protein sequence: CASSPGLVNEQYF. V gene TRBV3-1 combines with J gene TRBJ2-7, with TRBD2 identical over 7 bases. This CDR3 has 13 residues. After removal of 4 bases from V and 5 bases from J, the junction contained 5 bases not matched to a gene. The germline CDR1 and CDR2 sequences are LGHDT and YNNKEL (reference sequence).

The chain combines TRBV19 with TRBJ2-3; 10 positions agree with TRBD2. The V gene end was trimmed by 3 bases and the J gene end by 5 bases; junction bases not matched to a gene: 11. The CDR3 sequence is 17 residues long. The germline V gene has CDR1 LNHDA and CDR2 SQIVND (reference sequence). CDR3 bases: TGTGCCAGTAGTATCCGTTATACTAGCGGGGTGAAAGATACGCAGTATTTT. Its protein is CASSIRYTSGVKDTQYF.

V and J are TRBV5-6 and TRBJ2-7; no clear D gene. Trimming took 1 base from V and 4 from J, leaving 9 bases between them. Germline V gene lookup returns CDR1 SGHDT and CDR2 YYEEEE. The CDR3 has 13 residues. The CDR3 DNA sequence: TGTGCCAGCAGCTTGTTTATGAGTTACGAGCAGTACTTC. Protein product: CASSLFMSYEQYF.

The table lists this clonotype with many counts. The chain recombines TRBV7-9 with TRBJ2-7, with 9 bases lining up with TRBD2. The CDR3 is made up of 15 amino acids. J lost 2 bases, V lost 5 bases, and 7 bases had no gene match. Germline V gives CDR1 SEHNR, CDR2 FQNEAQ (reference sequence). CDR3 DNA: TGTGCCAGCAGCCTCCTGACTAGCGGAACCTACGAGCAGTACTTC. Its translation is CASSLLTSGTYEQYF. The variable domain in full, with the rest retrieved from reference TRBV7-9 and TRBJ2-7, is DTGVSQNPRHKITKRGQNVTFRCDPISEHNRLYWYRQTLGQGPEFLTYFQNEAQLEKSRLLSDRFSAERPKGSFSTLEIQRTEQGDSAMYLCASSLLTSGTYEQYFGPGTRLTVT.

This sequence joins TRBV5-1 and TRBJ2-5; TRBD2 aligns across 10 bases. J gave up 5 bases and V 0 bases, and 7 bases lay outside the gene matches. This CDR3 is built from 16 residues. CDR1 and CDR2 (germline): SGHRS, YFSETQ. CDR3 protein: CASSLAQRGGQETQYF. CDR3 sequence (DNA): TGCGCCAGCAGCTTGGCCCAGCGGGGGGGCCAGGAGACCCAGTACTTC.

The V call is TRBV20-1, the J call TRBJ2-3; a weak D match, TRBD1 (5 bases). CDR1 is DFQATT and CDR2 is SNEGSKA in the germline V gene (reference sequence). The ends were cut back, 1 base at V and 7 bases at J, with 18 bases in the middle. The CDR3 spans 15 residues. As DNA, the CDR3 is TGCAGTGCTAGAGCTGACATAGGGGCGAGGAATACGCAGTATTTT. Amino acids: CSARADIGARNTQYF.

This clonotype has a count of ten or more. The rearrangement uses TRBV7-2 and TRBJ1-2; no reliable D call. This CDR3 contains 12 residues. Germline V gene sequence: CDR1 SGHTA, CDR2 FQGNSA. V gave up 2 bases and J gave up 11 bases, with 12 bases separating them. CDR3 nucleotides: TGTGCCAGCAGCTTAATGGGCCAGCAATACACCTTC. Translated, it gives CASSLMGQQYTF.

This clonotype was recorded many times. The V and J genes are TRBV12-3 or TRBV12-4 and TRBJ1-3, with 9 bases identical to TRBD1. The CDR3 has 14 residues. V gave up 6 bases and J gave up 2 bases; unmatched junction bases: 2. The chain's CDR3 is CASRQGAAGNTIYF. Here the CDR3 DNA reads TGTGCCAGCAGACAGGGGGCGGCTGGAAACACCATATATTTT.

The V call is TRBV7-9, the J call TRBJ1-2; D is undetermined. This CDR3 comprises 14 residues. The germline gives CDR1 SEHNR, CDR2 FQNEAQ (reference sequence). Trimming shortened V by 1 base and J by 6 bases, and 12 bases separated the two germline ends. The CDR3 DNA sequence: TGTGCCAGCAGCTTAGATGGGCAGTTGCATGGCTACACCTTC. Amino acid sequence: CASSLDGQLHGYTF.

The chain recombines TRBV11-2 with TRBJ1-2, with TRBD1 identical over 8 bases. The CDR3 runs to 18 residues. Germline assignment: CDR1 SGHAT and CDR2 FQNNGV. The ends lost 5 bases at V and 4 bases at J; junction bases unmatched: 18. The CDR3 here is CASSPFGTGGETLYGYTF. DNA of the CDR3: TGTGCCAGCAGCCCGTTCGGGACAGGAGGAGAAACCCTCTATGGCTACACCTTC. The variable domain in full, completed from reference TRBV11-2 and TRBJ1-2, reads EAGVAQSPRYKIIEKRQSVAFWCNPISGHATLYWYQQILGQGPKLLIQFQNNGVVDDSQLPKDRFSAERLKGVDSTLKIQPAKLEDSAVYLCASSPFGTGGETLYGYTFGSGTRLTVV.

This clonotype was counted a few times. This sequence joins TRBV6-5 and TRBJ2-2; 12 bases match TRBD1. This CDR3 is 17 amino acids long. Germline-derived CDR1 and CDR2 are MNHEY and SVGAGI. V gave up 1 base and J gave up 7 bases; unmatched junction bases: 7. CDR3 residues: CASSYFGDRGRGGELFF. The CDR3 DNA reads as TGTGCCAGCAGTTACTTCGGGGACAGGGGGCGAGGCGGGGAGCTGTTTTTT.

This clonotype was detected a few times. The chain employs TRBV4-3 and TRBJ2-7; 9 bases are shared with TRBD2. The germline CDR1 and CDR2 sequences are LGHNA and YSLEER. CDR3 length: 16 amino acids. V was clipped by 1 base and J by 0 bases; unmatched bases: 4. The CDR3 sequence is CASSQVLAGDSYEQYF. In DNA form, the CDR3 reads TGCGCCAGCAGCCAAGTATTAGCGGGAGACTCCTACGAGCAGTACTTC.

This clonotype occurred many times. V usage is TRBV5-8 and J usage is TRBJ1-1, with D possibly TRBD1 on 5 matching bases. V was pared by 0 bases and J by 11 bases, with 11 bases between. Germline CDR1 SGHTS, CDR2 YDEGEE. CDR3 length: 12 amino acids. The CDR3, as DNA: TGTGCCAGCAGCTTGGTCAGGGAGTATGCTTTCTTT. As protein: CASSLVREYAFF.

This clonotype turned up a few times. The chain recombines TRBV6-5 with TRBJ1-4; D is unresolved. The V end was cut by 4 bases, the J end by 0 bases, with 6 bases between. From germline, CDR1 is MNHEY and CDR2 SVGAGI. This CDR3 spans 14 amino acids. The CDR3 here is CASSLKPTNEKLFF. CDR3 bases: TGTGCCAGCAGTTTGAAGCCAACTAATGAAAAACTGTTTTTT.

The J gene is TRBJ2-2, the V gene TRBV7-9; D tentatively reads TRBD1 or TRBD2 (5 bases each). The CDR3 loop spans 15 amino acids. The ends were cut back, 5 bases at V and 8 bases at J, with 18 bases in the middle. Germline V gene data show CDR1 as SEHNR and CDR2 as FQNEAQ (reference sequence). The CDR3 protein is CASSPRGTMEGELFF. The CDR3 coding sequence is TGTGCCAGCAGCCCGAGAGGGACGATGGAGGGGGAGCTGTTTTTT.

This clonotype turned up a few times. This chain links TRBV18 with TRBJ2-1, with D perhaps matching TRBD1 or TRBD2 (5 bases each). CDR1 and CDR2 from the germline V gene are KGHSH and LQKENI. The CDR3 covers 13 residues. Trimming took 4 bases from V and 8 from J, leaving 12 bases between them. CDR3 loop: CASSQNRGDEQFF. DNA of the CDR3: TGTGCCAGCTCACAGAACAGAGGGGATGAGCAGTTCTTC.

The rearrangement joins TRBV7-2 to TRBJ1-1; D not resolved. CDR3 size: 13 residues. V was shortened by 3 bases and J by 4 bases, with 9 bases between the two germline ends. Per germline, CDR1 SGHTA and CDR2 FQGNSA. The CDR3 DNA sequence: TGTGCCAGCAGCTTGGTGGAGGGCACTGAAGCTTTCTTT. It yields the protein CASSLVEGTEAFF.

The chain is built from TRBV7-8 and TRBJ2-1; no reliable D call. This CDR3 region has 12 residues. With 2 bases removed from V and 6 bases from J, the gap between germline ends came to 5 bases. The germline gives CDR1 SGHVS, CDR2 FQNEAQ. CDR3 in amino acids: CASSLITNEQFF. The CDR3 nucleotides read TGTGCCAGCAGCTTAATTACCAATGAGCAGTTCTTC.

This clonotype has at least ten counts. The rearrangement links TRBV20-1 to TRBJ1-1; no clear D. The CDR3 contains 13 residues. V gave up 3 bases and J gave up 7 bases, with 15 bases separating them. Germline V gives CDR1 DFQATT, CDR2 SNEGSKA (reference sequence). The chain's CDR3 is CSASPPDEFEAFF. CDR3 nucleotides: TGCAGTGCTAGCCCCCCTGACGAGTTTGAAGCTTTCTTT.

This clonotype was counted many times. The CDR3 is CASSFYRVVGELFF. The CDR3 bases are TGTGCCAGCAGCTTTTACAGGGTAGTCGGGGAGCTGTTTTTT. The V gene is TRBV11-2, the J gene TRBJ2-2, with a possible D match to TRBD1 (6 bases). The CDR3 is 14 residues long. Germline loops: CDR1 SGHAT, CDR2 FQNNGV. Trimming shortened V by 3 bases and J by 7 bases, and 12 bases separated the two germline ends.

In this sample, this clonotype turned up a few times. The V and J genes are TRBV11-2 and TRBJ2-3; D gene uncertain. The CDR3 is 14 amino acids. V was clipped by 2 bases and J by 7 bases, with 13 bases between them. Germline CDR1 and CDR2: SGHAT and FQNNGV. CDR3 sequence: CASSLSVPVHTQYF. The CDR3 DNA reads as TGTGCCAGCAGCTTATCCGTACCGGTGCATACGCAGTATTTT.

This clonotype has a single count. This sequence joins TRBV5-1 and TRBJ2-7, with TRBD2 as a possible D gene (6 bases). Trimming took 0 bases from V and 0 from J, leaving 10 bases between them. The CDR3 covers 15 residues. Germline lookup yields CDR1 SGHRS and CDR2 YFSETQ. The CDR3 DNA reads TGCGCCAGCAGCTTGGGCGGGATCCCCTCCTACGAGCAGTACTTC. It specifies CASSLGGIPSYEQYF.

V is TRBV9 and J is TRBJ2-5; 9 bases match TRBD2. Germline assignment: CDR1 SGDLS and CDR2 YYNGEE. With V trimmed by 0 bases and J by 5 bases, 5 bases remained unmatched. This CDR3 is built from 15 residues. The CDR3 spells CASSVASGGRETQYF. The CDR3 DNA reads TGTGCCAGCAGCGTAGCCAGCGGGGGGCGGGAGACCCAGTACTTC.

The gene calls are TRBV10-3 and TRBJ2-7, with 10 bases fitting TRBD1. V dropped 8 bases and J dropped 1; count of bases not matched to a gene: 2. The CDR3 spans 13 residues. Germline V gene data show CDR1 as ENHRY and CDR2 as SYGVKD. The CDR3 protein is CAIGQGVSYEQYF. The CDR3 bases are TGTGCCATCGGACAGGGGGTATCCTACGAGCAGTACTTC.

The chain recombines TRBV29-1 with TRBJ2-3; the D call may be TRBD1 or TRBD2 (5 bases each). The V and J ends lost 5 bases and 6 bases respectively, with 18 bases between them. CDR1 and CDR2 from the germline V gene are SQVTM and ANQGSEA. The CDR3 has 14 residues. The CDR3 loop reads CSVPGPQAWDTQYF. As DNA, the CDR3 is TGCAGCGTTCCGGGACCGCAGGCTTGGGATACGCAGTATTTT.

This clonotype has ten or more counts. One end of the junction does not line up with germline, which may come from a read error. V and J are TRBV7-2 and TRBJ2-2, with D tentatively TRBD1 or TRBD2 (5 bases each). This CDR3 comprises 15 residues. The germline V gene encodes CDR1 SGHTA and CDR2 FQGNSA. CDR3 bases: TGCGCCAGCAGCTTAGGGACCGCGAACACCGGGGAGCTGTTTTTT. It codes for CASSLGTANTGELFF.

The chain combines TRBV2 with TRBJ1-2; D gene unclear. The germline CDR1 and CDR2 sequences are SNHLY and FYNNEI. Between the trimmed V and J ends, which lost 4 bases and 3 bases, there was a span of 12 bases. This CDR3 contains 14 residues. CDR3 amino acids: CASSGDGAHYGYTF. In DNA, the CDR3 is TGTGCCAGCAGTGGCGACGGCGCCCACTATGGCTACACCTTC.